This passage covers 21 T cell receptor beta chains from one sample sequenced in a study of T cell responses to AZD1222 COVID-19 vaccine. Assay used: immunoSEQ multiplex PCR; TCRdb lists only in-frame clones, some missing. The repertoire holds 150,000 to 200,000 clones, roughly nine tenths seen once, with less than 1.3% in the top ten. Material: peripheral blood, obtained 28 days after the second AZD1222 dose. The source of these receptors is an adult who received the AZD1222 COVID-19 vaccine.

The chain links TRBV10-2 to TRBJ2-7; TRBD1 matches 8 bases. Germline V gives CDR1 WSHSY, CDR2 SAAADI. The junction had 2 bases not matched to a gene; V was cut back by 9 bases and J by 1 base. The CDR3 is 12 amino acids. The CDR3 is CASWDRSYEQYF. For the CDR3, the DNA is TGCGCCAGTTGGGACAGGTCCTACGAGCAGTACTTC.

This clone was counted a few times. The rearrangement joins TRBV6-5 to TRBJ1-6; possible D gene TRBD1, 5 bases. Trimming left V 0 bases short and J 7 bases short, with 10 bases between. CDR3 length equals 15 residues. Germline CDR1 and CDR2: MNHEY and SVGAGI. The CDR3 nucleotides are TGTGCCAGCAGTTACTCCGGGACGGTAAATTCACCCCTCCACTTT. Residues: CASSYSGTVNSPLHF.

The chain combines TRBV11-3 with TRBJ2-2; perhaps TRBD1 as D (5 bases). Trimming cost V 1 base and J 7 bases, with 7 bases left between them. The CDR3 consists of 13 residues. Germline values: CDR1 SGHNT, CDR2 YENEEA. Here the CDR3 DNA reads TGTGCCAGCAGCTTAGGGACACACGGGGAGCTGTTTTTT. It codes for CASSLGTHGELFF.

In DNA, the CDR3 is TGTGCCAGCAACCGGCTTGCAACCTACGAGCAGTACTTC. It is translated as CASNRLATYEQYF. The chain has TRBV2 and TRBJ2-7; D is undetermined. The V gene's germline CDR1 is SNHLY and CDR2 FYNNEI. V lost 7 bases and J 2 bases, leaving 12 bases between the germline ends. CDR3 length: 13 amino acids. The full variable domain, rest sourced from reference TRBV2 and TRBJ2-7, is EPEVTQTPSHQVTQMGQEVILRCVPISNHLYFYWYRQILGQKVEFLVSFYNNEISEKSEIFDDQFSVERPDGSNFTLKIRSTKLEDSAMYFCASNRLATYEQYFGPGTRLTVT.

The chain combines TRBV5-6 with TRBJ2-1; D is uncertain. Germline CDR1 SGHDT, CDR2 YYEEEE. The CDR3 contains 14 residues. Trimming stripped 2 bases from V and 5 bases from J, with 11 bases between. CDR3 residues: CASSFASFDNEQFF. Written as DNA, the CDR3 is TGTGCCAGCAGCTTTGCTAGTTTTGACAATGAGCAGTTCTTC.

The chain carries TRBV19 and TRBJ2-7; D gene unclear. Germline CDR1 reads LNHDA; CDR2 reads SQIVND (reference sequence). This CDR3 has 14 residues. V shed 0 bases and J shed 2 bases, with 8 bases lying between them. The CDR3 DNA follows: TGTGCCAGTAGTATAGATAACCGAGCCTACGAGCAGTACTTC. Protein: CASSIDNRAYEQYF.

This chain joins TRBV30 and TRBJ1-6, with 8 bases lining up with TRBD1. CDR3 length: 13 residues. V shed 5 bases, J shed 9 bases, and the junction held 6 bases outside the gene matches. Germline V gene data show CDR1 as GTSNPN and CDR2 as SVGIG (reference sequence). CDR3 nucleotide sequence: TGTGCCTGGGGGGGACAGGCCGTTTCACCCCTCCACTTT. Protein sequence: CAWGGQAVSPLHF.

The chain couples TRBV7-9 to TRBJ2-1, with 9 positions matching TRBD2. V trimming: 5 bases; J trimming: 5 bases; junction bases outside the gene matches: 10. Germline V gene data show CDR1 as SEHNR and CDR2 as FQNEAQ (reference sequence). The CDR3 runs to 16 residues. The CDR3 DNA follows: TGTGCCAGCAGCCCGCCGCGGGGGGGGGATAACAATGAGCAGTTCTTC. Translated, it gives CASSPPRGGDNNEQFF.

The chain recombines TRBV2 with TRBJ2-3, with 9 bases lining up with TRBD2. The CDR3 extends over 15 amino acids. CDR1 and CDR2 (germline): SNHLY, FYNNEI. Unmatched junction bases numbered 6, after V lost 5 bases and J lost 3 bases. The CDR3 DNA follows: TGTGCCAGCAGTATTAGCGGGGGAGGAACAGATACGCAGTATTTT. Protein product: CASSISGGGTDTQYF.

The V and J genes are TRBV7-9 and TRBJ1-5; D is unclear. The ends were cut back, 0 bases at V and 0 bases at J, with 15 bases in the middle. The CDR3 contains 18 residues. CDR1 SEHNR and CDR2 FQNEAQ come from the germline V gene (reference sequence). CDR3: CASSLAATDAYSNQPQHF. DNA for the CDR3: TGTGCCAGCAGCTTAGCAGCGACCGACGCATATAGCAATCAGCCCCAGCATTTT. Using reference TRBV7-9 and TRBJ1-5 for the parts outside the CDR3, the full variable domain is DTGVSQNPRHKITKRGQNVTFRCDPISEHNRLYWYRQTLGQGPEFLTYFQNEAQLEKSRLLSDRFSAERPKGSFSTLEIQRTEQGDSAMYLCASSLAATDAYSNQPQHFGDGTRLSIL.

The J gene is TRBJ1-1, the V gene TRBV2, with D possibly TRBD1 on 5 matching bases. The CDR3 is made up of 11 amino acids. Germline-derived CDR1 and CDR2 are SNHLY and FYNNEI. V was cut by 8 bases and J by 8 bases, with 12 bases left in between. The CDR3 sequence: CASQQTVEAFF. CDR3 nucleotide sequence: TGTGCCAGCCAACAGACAGTAGAAGCTTTCTTT.

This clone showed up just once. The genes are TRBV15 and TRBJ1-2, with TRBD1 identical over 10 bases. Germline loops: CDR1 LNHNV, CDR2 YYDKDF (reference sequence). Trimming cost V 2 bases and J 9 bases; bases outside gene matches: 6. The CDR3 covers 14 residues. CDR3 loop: CATSRSRTGGRYTF. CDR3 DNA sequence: TGTGCCACCAGCAGATCCAGGACAGGGGGTCGCTACACCTTC.

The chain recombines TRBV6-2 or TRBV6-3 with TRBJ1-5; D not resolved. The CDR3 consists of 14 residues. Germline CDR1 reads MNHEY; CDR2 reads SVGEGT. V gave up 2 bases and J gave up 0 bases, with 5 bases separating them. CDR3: CASSYDNSNQPQHF. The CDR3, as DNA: TGTGCCAGCAGTTACGACAATAGCAATCAGCCCCAGCATTTT.

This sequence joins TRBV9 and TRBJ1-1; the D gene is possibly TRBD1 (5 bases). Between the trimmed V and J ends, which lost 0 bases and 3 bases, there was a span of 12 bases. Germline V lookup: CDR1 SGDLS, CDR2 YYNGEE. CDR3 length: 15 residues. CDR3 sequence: CASSVVGQKDTEAFF. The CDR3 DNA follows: TGTGCCAGCAGCGTAGTAGGACAAAAAGACACTGAAGCTTTCTTT.

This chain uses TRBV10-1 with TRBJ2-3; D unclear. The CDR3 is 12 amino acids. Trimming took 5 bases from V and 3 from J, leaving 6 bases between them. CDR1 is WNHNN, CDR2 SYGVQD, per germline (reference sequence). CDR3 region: CASSWGTDTQYF. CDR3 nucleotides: TGCGCCAGCAGTTGGGGAACAGATACGCAGTATTTT.

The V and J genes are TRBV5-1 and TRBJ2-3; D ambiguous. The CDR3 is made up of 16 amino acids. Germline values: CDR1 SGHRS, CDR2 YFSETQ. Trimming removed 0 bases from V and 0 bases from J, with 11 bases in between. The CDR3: CASSLALEASTDTQYF. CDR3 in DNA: TGCGCCAGCAGCTTGGCCTTGGAAGCCAGCACAGATACGCAGTATTTT.

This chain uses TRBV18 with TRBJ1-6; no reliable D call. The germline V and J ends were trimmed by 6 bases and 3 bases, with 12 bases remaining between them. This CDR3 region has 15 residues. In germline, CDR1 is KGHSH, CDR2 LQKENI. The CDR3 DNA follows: TGTGCCAGCTCGCCGTTCCGGGGCTATAATTCACCCCTCCACTTT. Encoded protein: CASSPFRGYNSPLHF.

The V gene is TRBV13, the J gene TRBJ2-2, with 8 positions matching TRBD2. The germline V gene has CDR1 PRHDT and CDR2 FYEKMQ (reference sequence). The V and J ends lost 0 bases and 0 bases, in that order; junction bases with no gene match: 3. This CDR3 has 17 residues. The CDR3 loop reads CASSLGLAAPNTGELFF. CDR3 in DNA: TGTGCCAGCAGCTTAGGACTAGCGGCGCCGAACACCGGGGAGCTGTTTTTT.

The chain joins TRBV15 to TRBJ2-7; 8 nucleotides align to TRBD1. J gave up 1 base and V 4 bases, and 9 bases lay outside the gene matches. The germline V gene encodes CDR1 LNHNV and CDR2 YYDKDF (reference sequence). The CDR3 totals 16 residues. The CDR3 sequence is CATSTSQGAGSYEQYF. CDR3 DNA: TGTGCCACCAGCACATCTCAGGGGGCAGGTTCCTACGAGCAGTACTTC.

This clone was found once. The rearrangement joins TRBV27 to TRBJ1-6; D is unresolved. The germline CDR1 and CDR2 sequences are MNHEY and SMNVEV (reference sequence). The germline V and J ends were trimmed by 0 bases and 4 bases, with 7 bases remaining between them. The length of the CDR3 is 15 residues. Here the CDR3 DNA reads TGTGCCAGCAGTTTATCCCAACAGTATAATTCACCCCTCCACTTT. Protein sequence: CASSLSQQYNSPLHF.

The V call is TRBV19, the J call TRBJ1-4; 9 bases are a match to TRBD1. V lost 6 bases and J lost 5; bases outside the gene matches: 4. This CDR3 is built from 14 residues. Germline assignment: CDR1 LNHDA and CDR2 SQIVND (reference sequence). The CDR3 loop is CASSRTGVNEKLFF. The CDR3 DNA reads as TGTGCCAGTAGCCGGACAGGGGTCAATGAAAAACTGTTTTTT.